Listed here are 20 T cell receptor beta chains from one sample, sequenced in a study of T cell changes during pregnancy in multiple sclerosis. The protocol was immunoSEQ multiplex PCR, while the TCRdb copy is restricted to in-frame clones and leaves out a portion. Among 40,000 to 55,000 clones listed, about nine tenths were seen once. This sample comprised peripheral blood, obtained in the second trimester of pregnancy. The receptors shown here come from a female donor in good health, enrolled as a control in a pregnancy study.

About this clone: The same CDR3 is also encoded by other DNA sequences in this sample. The V gene is TRBV30, the J gene TRBJ2-7; D gene uncertain. Germline CDR1 is GTSNPN and CDR2 is SVGIG (reference sequence). Deletions cut 2 bases from V and 4 bases from J, with 6 bases between. The CDR3 is made up of 11 amino acids. CDR3 loop: CAWSSRYEQYF. CDR3 DNA sequence: TGTGCCTGGAGTTCTAGATACGAGCAGTACTTC.

This chain connects TRBV27 to TRBJ1-5, with D unclear. The CDR3 has 15 residues. V was clipped by 5 bases and J by 0 bases, with 11 bases between them. In germline, CDR1 is MNHEY, CDR2 SMNVEV (reference sequence). CDR3 nucleotide sequence: TGTGCCAGCAGTGTCTTCGGGGATAGCAATCAGCCCCAGCATTTT. This sequence encodes CASSVFGDSNQPQHF.

The V and J genes are TRBV1 and TRBJ2-2; the table's D gene call, TRBD2, was not cross checked with the DNA. TRBV1 counts as a pseudogene. CDR3 length equals 18 residues. The CDR3 reads CTSSQAPYGGPSTGELFF. In DNA form, the CDR3 reads TGCACCAGCAGCCAAGCCCCCTACGGGGGGCCTAGCACCGGGGAGCTGTTTTTT.

The chain is built from TRBV11-2 and TRBJ2-1, with 12 bases lining up with TRBD1. Germline assignment: CDR1 SGHAT and CDR2 FQNNGV. CDR3 length: 15 residues. V lost 5 bases, J lost 8 bases, and 7 bases stayed unmatched. The CDR3 reads CASSPGQGAVDEQFF. Written as DNA, the CDR3 is TGTGCCAGCAGCCCGGGACAGGGGGCTGTAGATGAGCAGTTCTTC. Based on the CDR3 plus reference TRBV11-2 and TRBJ2-1, the full variable domain is EAGVAQSPRYKIIEKRQSVAFWCNPISGHATLYWYQQILGQGPKLLIQFQNNGVVDDSQLPKDRFSAERLKGVDSTLKIQPAKLEDSAVYLCASSPGQGAVDEQFFGPGTRLTVL.

This chain uses TRBV28 with TRBJ2-2, with 8 positions matching TRBD2. Germline V lookup: CDR1 MDHEN, CDR2 SYDVKM. The CDR3 totals 15 residues. V lost 7 bases to trimming and J lost 3 bases; unmatched junction nucleotides: 7. CDR3 nucleotide sequence: TGTGCCAGCAAGACCGGGACTAGGGACACCGGGGAGCTGTTTTTT. Its protein product is CASKTGTRDTGELFF.

The rearrangement joins TRBV6-5 to TRBJ2-5; 10 bases fit TRBD2. Looked up from germline, CDR1 is MNHEY and CDR2 is SVGAGI. The CDR3 is 15 amino acids. Trimming took 3 bases from V and 2 from J; bases not matched to a gene: 3. DNA for the CDR3: TGTGCCAGCAGTTATGAGGGACTAGCGCAAGAGACCCAGTACTTC. Protein: CASSYEGLAQETQYF.

The chain is built from TRBV19 and TRBJ2-2; 7 bases agree with TRBD2. Germline V lookup: CDR1 LNHDA, CDR2 SQIVND (reference sequence). With V trimmed by 3 bases and J by 6 bases, 1 base remained unmatched. The CDR3 has 13 amino acids. The CDR3 protein is CASSMRGSGELFF. The CDR3, as DNA: TGTGCCAGTAGTATGCGGGGGTCCGGGGAGCTGTTTTTT.

The chain employs TRBV19 and TRBJ2-1; TRBD2 matches at 16 bases. The CDR3 runs to 17 residues. In germline, CDR1 is LNHDA, CDR2 SQIVND (reference sequence). The V gene end was trimmed by 5 bases and the J gene end by 4 bases; junction bases not matched to a gene: 5. As DNA, the CDR3 is TGTGCCAGTAGTGCGGGACTAGCGGGAGGGAGATACAATGAGCAGTTCTTC. It yields the protein CASSAGLAGGRYNEQFF.

J is TRBJ2-7 and V is TRBV6-5, with TRBD2 matching 8 bases. With 5 bases clipped from V and 0 bases from J, the junction kept 3 bases outside the gene matches. CDR3 size: 14 residues. Germline values: CDR1 MNHEY, CDR2 SVGAGI. CDR3 sequence: CASSPGGGSYEQYF. The CDR3 coding sequence is TGTGCCAGCAGTCCCGGGGGGGGCTCCTACGAGCAGTACTTC.

This sequence joins TRBV9 and TRBJ2-7; possible D gene TRBD1, 6 bases. The CDR3 consists of 14 residues. Germline-derived CDR1 and CDR2 are SGDLS and YYNGEE. Trimming took 3 bases from V and 5 from J, leaving 15 bases between them. CDR3 in amino acids: CASSAHPQGNEQYF. CDR3 nucleotides: TGTGCCAGCAGCGCCCACCCACAGGGAAACGAGCAGTACTTC.

The chain joins TRBV5-8 to TRBJ2-3; 10 bases line up with TRBD2. Germline lookup yields CDR1 SGHTS and CDR2 YDEGEE. Trimming at V came to 3 bases and at J to 0 bases, leaving 4 bases not matched to a gene. This CDR3 has 16 residues. This CDR3 is CASSSGLAASTDTQYF. The CDR3 nucleotides read TGTGCCAGCAGCTCAGGACTAGCGGCAAGCACAGATACGCAGTATTTT.

The chain combines TRBV5-1 with TRBJ2-3; 9 positions match TRBD1. The CDR3 has 16 amino acids. V lost 4 bases, J lost 1 base, and 7 bases stayed unmatched. CDR1 and CDR2 (germline): SGHRS, YFSETQ. CDR3 protein: CASSTLQGAGTDTQYF. The CDR3 bases are TGCGCCAGCAGCACCCTACAGGGGGCGGGCACAGATACGCAGTATTTT. The full variable domain, rest sourced from reference TRBV5-1 and TRBJ2-3, is KAGVTQTPRYLIKTRGQQVTLSCSPISGHRSVSWYQQTPGQGLQFLFEYFSETQRNKGNFPGRFSGRQFSNSRSEMNVSTLELGDSALYLCASSTLQGAGTDTQYFGPGTRLTVL.

The chain has TRBV11-3 and TRBJ2-4; 8 bases agree with TRBD2. The CDR3 consists of 14 residues. Per germline, CDR1 SGHNT and CDR2 YENEEA. J was trimmed by 15 bases and V by 3 bases; bases with no gene match: 13. CDR3 in DNA: TGTGCCAGCAGCTTCGGCGGGGGGCCCATAGAGCGGTACTTC. Encoded protein: CASSFGGGPIERYF. The complete variable domain, with remaining parts taken from reference TRBV11-3 and TRBJ2-4, reads EAGVVQSPRYKIIEKKQPVAFWCNPISGHNTLYWYLQNLGQGPELLIRYENEEAVDDSQLPKDRFSAERLKGVDSTLKIQPAELGDSAVYLCASSFGGGPIERYFGAGTRLSVL.

The chain combines TRBV11-3 with TRBJ1-5, with D maybe TRBD1 (6 bases). The CDR3 spans 18 residues. CDR1 and CDR2 from the germline V gene are SGHNT and YENEEA. V lost 1 base and J 5 bases, leaving 21 bases between the germline ends. The CDR3 DNA sequence: TGTGCCAGCAGCTTAGTCGGTCGGGGGGCCGATCTGGATCAGCCCCAGCATTTT. Amino acids: CASSLVGRGADLDQPQHF.

The chain joins TRBV5-1 to TRBJ1-1, with a weak D call TRBD1 (5 bases). Between the trimmed V and J ends, which lost 3 bases and 1 base, there was a span of 19 bases. The V gene's germline CDR1 is SGHRS and CDR2 YFSETQ. The CDR3 length is 17 residues. CDR3 DNA sequence: TGCGCCAGCAGCTCGGCGTTGGGGCGCTACCCGAACACTGAAGCTTTCTTT. It specifies CASSSALGRYPNTEAFF.

The gene calls are TRBV19 and TRBJ2-1; the D gene is possibly TRBD2 (7 bases). Germline V gives CDR1 LNHDA, CDR2 SQIVND (reference sequence). The CDR3 totals 18 residues. Between the trimmed V and J ends, which lost 7 bases and 5 bases, there was a span of 27 bases. The CDR3 loop reads CASTGGRGSTVWDNEQFF. The CDR3, as DNA: TGTGCCAGTACTGGGGGGAGGGGGAGTACGGTTTGGGACAATGAGCAGTTCTTC.

The gene calls are TRBV30 and TRBJ2-7; 8 bases align to TRBD1. The V and J ends lost 7 bases and 2 bases, in that order; junction bases with no gene match: 7. This CDR3 spans 13 amino acids. Germline V lookup: CDR1 GTSNPN, CDR2 SVGIG (reference sequence). The CDR3 loop is CALLDRGAYEQYF. The CDR3 nucleotides read TGTGCCTTACTTGACAGGGGAGCCTACGAGCAGTACTTC.

The chain carries TRBV9 and TRBJ2-1; D remains unclear. In germline, CDR1 is SGDLS, CDR2 YYNGEE. This CDR3 spans 12 amino acids. Trimming removed 4 bases from V and 8 bases from J, with 10 bases in between. For the CDR3, the DNA is TGTGCCAGCAGCCTAATACGGGATGAGCAGTTCTTC. Protein sequence: CASSLIRDEQFF.

V gene TRBV5-1 combines with J gene TRBJ2-2; 7 nucleotides line up with TRBD1. Germline V gene lookup returns CDR1 SGHRS and CDR2 YFSETQ. Losses at the gene ends were 2 bases for V and 2 bases for J; bases not matched to a gene: 6. The CDR3 spans 16 residues. CDR3 nucleotides: TGCGCCAGCAGCTTAACCGGGACAGCCAACACCGGGGAGCTGTTTTTT. Protein product: CASSLTGTANTGELFF.

The gene calls are TRBV10-1 and TRBJ2-2, with TRBD1 matching 7 bases. Per the germline V gene, CDR1 is WNHNN and CDR2 is SYGVQD (reference sequence). V shed 2 bases and J 3 bases; nucleotides not matched to a gene: 3. The CDR3 runs to 15 residues. The CDR3 region has the DNA TGCGCCAGCAGTGAGACGAGGGGGCACACCGGGGAGCTGTTTTTT. It encodes CASSETRGHTGELFF.